The entry below gives a single TCR beta chain sequence along with its context. The clone's antigen remains unknown. No per-base quality is available; no much larger clone lies one base away. Libraries were built with the immunoSEQ multiplex PCR assay. TCRdb carries this immuneACCESS record with in-frame sequences only. Its versions omit some clonotypes, under half of them owing to an unresolved V gene in the studies checked, with the rest unexplained. The sample yields 170,000 or so clones; about 92% were counted once. The biggest ten clones account for 1.3% to 1.5% of the sample. This record comes from a study of control samples from healthy donors and cancer patients (dated by TCRdb to 2018 to 2021). The V end loses 0 bases and the J end loses 2 bases, and a stretch of 20 bases separates them. The CDR3 contains 18 residues, cysteine and phenylalanine counted. The kept DNA is CDR3 alone, 54 bases in frame from the first base. CDR1 SGHVS and CDR2 FNYEAQ are derived from the germline V gene.

This chain joins TRBV7-6 to TRBJ2-7, and TRBD2 may be the D gene, going by 6 matching bases. The source is a man under 40 in good health. The sequencing sample was made of blood. The CDR3 is CASSLARVIFRETYEQYF. At the DNA level, the sequence is TGTGCCAGCAGCTTAGCGCGGGTTATCTTTCGGGAGACCTACGAGCAGTACTTC. The CDR3 plus the reference TRBV7-6 and TRBJ2-7 genes for the other parts give the full variable domain: GAGVSQSPRYKVTKRGQDVALRCDPISGHVSLYWYRQALGQGPEFLTYFNYEAQQDKSGLPNDRFSAERPEGSISTLTIQRTEQRDSAMYRCASSLARVIFRETYEQYFGPGTRLTVT.